The 2 T cell receptor beta chains below come from one sample, sequenced in a study of CD8 T cells in ankylosing spondylitis. General study points: A TCR beta motif of under ten highly homologous variants seemed to mark ankylosing spondylitis blood.

Via MiXCR, TCRdb re-called the 5' RACE reads, giving one row per CDR3 protein. The sample has around 390,000 distinct CDR3 sequences; 20% to 25% are singletons. For these TCRs, the target antigens are not known. Specimen: blood, either unsorted or a sorted T cell fraction (not recorded which). These receptors were obtained from a male donor with ankylosing spondylitis.

The J gene is TRBJ2-3, the V gene TRBV11-2; maybe TRBD2 (6 bases). Trimming removed 4 bases at V and 2 bases at J, with 13 bases between. CDR3 length equals 15 residues. Per germline, CDR1 SGHAT and CDR2 FQNNGV. The CDR3 reads CASSSLAPLTDTQYF. The CDR3 bases are TGTGCCAGCAGCTCACTAGCCCCTCTCACAGATACGCAGTATTTT.

This clonotype has a handful of counts. The chain combines TRBV6-2 or TRBV6-3 with TRBJ2-2; D might be TRBD1 (6 bases). The V gene's germline CDR1 is MNHEY and CDR2 SVGEGT. The CDR3 has 14 amino acids. The V end lost 6 bases, the J end lost 7 bases, and 15 bases lay between the germline ends. The CDR3: CASSGMGAIGELFF. DNA of the CDR3: TGTGCCAGCAGCGGCATGGGGGCGATCGGGGAGCTGTTTTTT.